Reported below is one T cell receptor (beta chain). Its antigen is unknown. No qualities accompany the bases; no much larger clone lies one base away. This sample's time point label indicates: about 28 days (+/-7) after the second vaccine dose. AZD1222 recipients given second doses at about 4 weeks or at about 12 weeks were pooled, since spike-specific TCR depth and breadth were not found to differ between the two schedules. Vaccinee samples came from UK trials COV001 and COV002, including a single-blind randomized controlled phase 2/3 trial of AZD1222 (ChAdOx1 nCoV-19) in healthy adults. For TCRbeta chain sequencing, PBMC samples from trial participants were taken at day 0 and at day 28 after the second dose. The sample is drawn from a study of T cell responses to AZD1222 COVID-19 vaccine listed by TCRdb under 2021. Some background on the complete study: TCR sequencing covered some 250 trial participants: 200 to 220 given two doses of AZD1222 and about 26 given two doses of MenACWY control vaccine. Trial participants were enrolled by age into subgroups of 18-55, 56-69 and 70-plus years, and roughly 150, 30 and 60 TCR-sequenced participants, respectively, were included in these subgroups. Overall study outcomes, separate from this receptor: Participants were mostly white British and included more females than males, and it was suggested by the authors that clonal diversity may have been underestimated. Conclusions about previously exposed vaccinees were limited because only 5 or 6 AZD1222 recipients were SARS-CoV-2 seropositive at baseline. A significant rise in spike-specific TCR breadth and depth was observed after two AZD1222 doses relative to day 0 and relative to MenACWY recipients. In the small 56-69-year group, the increase in depth fell short of significance, most likely because of low power. Reportedly, almost half of the unique spike-specific TCRs recognized epitopes lying outside the regions that are mutated in the B.1.351 and B.1.1.7 variants. No day 14 peak-response samples were available, so repertoires were characterized only after the peak T cell response. The whole spike protein was spanned by vaccine-associated CD4 TCRs, and dominant responses were seen in regions 160-218 and 743-854.

The CDR3 regions of human TCRbeta chains were analyzed by immunosequencing. In the original analysis: Repertoire TCRs were checked for matches against a reference library of SARS-CoV-2-specific TCRs that had been generated using the MIRA antigen-specificity platform. Breadth was defined as the fraction of unique TCRs that were SARS-CoV-2-associated, and depth was defined as the fraction of total T cells that were SARS-CoV-2-associated. Using the MIRA data, each spike-specific TCR was assigned both to the spike region to which the TCR was reactive and to a CD4 or CD8 class. Log10-transformed breadth and depth values were compared by one-way ANOVA with Sidak's multiple comparisons tests. TCRdb mirrors the immuneACCESS table, restricted to in-frame sequences. Some clones are absent from its copies; in checked studies, under half trace to an unresolved V gene, and the reason for the others is unknown. The DNA gave D and trimming, while V, J and clone size come from that table. A total of roughly 90,000 clones appear in this sample, around 91% of them only once. The top ten hold about 2.4% of the sample.

V gives up 7 bases and J gives up 3 bases, and the segment between their germline ends measures 4 bases. The CDR3 runs 11 residues from the cysteine to the phenylalanine. Only CDR3 DNA is held: 33 bases, read in frame from base 1. Specimen: peripheral blood, collected 28 days after the second AZD1222 dose. The V gene is TRBV12-3 or TRBV12-4 and the J gene is TRBJ1-5; no D gene call is confident. The sequence was obtained from an adult who received the AZD1222 COVID-19 vaccine. The CDR3 region has the sequence CASTLNQPQHF. The DNA sequence is TGTGCCAGCACCCTCAATCAGCCCCAGCATTTT.